This T cell receptor (beta chain) was identified during a study of blood T cell repertoires in COVID-19. Overall study: COVID-19 samples, acute and convalescent, were from the United States, Italy and Spain. T cells, B-cell-depleted T cells, or PBMCs supplied cDNA or gDNA.

Original methodology: Estimated nucleated cell counts came from reference gene primer amplification. Assay: immunoSEQ multiplex PCR; the TCRdb copy retains only in-frame clones and omits some. V and J calls and clone size are as listed in that table; D and trimming were resolved from the DNA. The data contain about 33,000 clones, approximately 85% of them singletons. Germline values: CDR1 SGHDN, CDR2 FVKESK. The CDR3 is 16 amino acids. Trimming at V came to 2 bases and at J to 5 bases, leaving 11 bases not matched to a gene. The clonotype comes from a man aged 80 or over with active COVID-19. The sample was peripheral blood. This sequence joins TRBV14 and TRBJ1-2, with 7 bases matching TRBD1. CDR3 loop: CASSQTEGAGEYGYTF. Written as DNA, the CDR3 is TGTGCCAGCAGCCAAACGGAGGGGGCAGGGGAGTATGGCTACACCTTC.